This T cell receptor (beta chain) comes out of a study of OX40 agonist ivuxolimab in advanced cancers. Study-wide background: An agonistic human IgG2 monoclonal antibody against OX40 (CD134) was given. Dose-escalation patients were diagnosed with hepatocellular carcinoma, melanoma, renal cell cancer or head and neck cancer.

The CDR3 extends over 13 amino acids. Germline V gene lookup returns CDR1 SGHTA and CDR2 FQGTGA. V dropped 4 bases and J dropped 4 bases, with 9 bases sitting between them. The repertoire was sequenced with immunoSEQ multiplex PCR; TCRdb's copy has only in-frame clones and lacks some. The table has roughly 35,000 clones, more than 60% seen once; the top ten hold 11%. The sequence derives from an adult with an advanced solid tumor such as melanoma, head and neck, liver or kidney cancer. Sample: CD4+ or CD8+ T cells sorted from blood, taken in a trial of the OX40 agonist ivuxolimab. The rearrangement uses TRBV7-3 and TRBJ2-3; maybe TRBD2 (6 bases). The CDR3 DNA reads TGTGCCAGCAGCTCCCTAGCGCCAGATACGCAGTATTTT. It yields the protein CASSSLAPDTQYF.